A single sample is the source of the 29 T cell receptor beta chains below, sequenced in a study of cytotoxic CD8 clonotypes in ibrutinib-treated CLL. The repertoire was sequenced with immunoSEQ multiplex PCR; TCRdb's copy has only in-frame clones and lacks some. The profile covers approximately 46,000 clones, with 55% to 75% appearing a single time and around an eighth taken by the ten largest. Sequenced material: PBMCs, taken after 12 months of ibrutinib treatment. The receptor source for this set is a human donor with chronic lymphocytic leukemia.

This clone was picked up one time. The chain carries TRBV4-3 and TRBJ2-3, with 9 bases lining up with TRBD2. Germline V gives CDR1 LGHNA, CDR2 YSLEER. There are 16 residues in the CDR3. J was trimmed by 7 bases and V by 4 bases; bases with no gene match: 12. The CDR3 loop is CASSLGVAGVMNTQYF. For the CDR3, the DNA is TGCGCCAGCAGCCTTGGTGTAGCGGGAGTAATGAATACGCAGTATTTT.

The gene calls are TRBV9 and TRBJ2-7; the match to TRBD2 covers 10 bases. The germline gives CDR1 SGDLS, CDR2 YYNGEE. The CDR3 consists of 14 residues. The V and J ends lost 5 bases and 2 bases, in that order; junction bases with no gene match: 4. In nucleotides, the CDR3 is TGTGCCAGCAGTCGCAGCGGGAGGGCCTACGAGCAGTACTTC. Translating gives CASSRSGRAYEQYF.

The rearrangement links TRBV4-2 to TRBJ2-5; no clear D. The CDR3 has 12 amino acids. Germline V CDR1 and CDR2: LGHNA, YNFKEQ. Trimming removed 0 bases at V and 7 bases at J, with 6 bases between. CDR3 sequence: CASSQDAATQYF. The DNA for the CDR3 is TGTGCCAGCAGCCAAGACGCGGCGACCCAGTACTTC.

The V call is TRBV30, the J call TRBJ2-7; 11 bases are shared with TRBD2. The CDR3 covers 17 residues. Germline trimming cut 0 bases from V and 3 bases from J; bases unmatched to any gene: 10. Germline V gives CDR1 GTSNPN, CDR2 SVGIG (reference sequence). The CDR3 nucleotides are TGTGCCTGGAGTGTTGGGATAGCGGGAGGGAGAGGCTACGAGCAGTACTTC. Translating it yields CAWSVGIAGGRGYEQYF.

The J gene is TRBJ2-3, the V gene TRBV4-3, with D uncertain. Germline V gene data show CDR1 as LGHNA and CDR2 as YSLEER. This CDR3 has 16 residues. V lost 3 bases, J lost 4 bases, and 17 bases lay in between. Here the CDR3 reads CASSQRQGAMADTQYF. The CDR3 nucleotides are TGCGCCAGCAGCCAGAGGCAAGGAGCAATGGCAGATACGCAGTATTTT.

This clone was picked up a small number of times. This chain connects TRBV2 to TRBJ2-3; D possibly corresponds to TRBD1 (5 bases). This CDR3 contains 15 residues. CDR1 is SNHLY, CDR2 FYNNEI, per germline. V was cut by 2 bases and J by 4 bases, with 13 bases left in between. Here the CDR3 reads CASSESYRSSDTQYF. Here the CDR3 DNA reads TGTGCCAGCAGTGAATCGTACAGGTCTTCAGATACGCAGTATTTT.

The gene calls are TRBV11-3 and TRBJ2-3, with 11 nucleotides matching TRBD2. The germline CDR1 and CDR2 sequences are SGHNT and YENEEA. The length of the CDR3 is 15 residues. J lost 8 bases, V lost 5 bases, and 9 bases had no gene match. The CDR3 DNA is TGTGCCAGCAGCAAGGGACTAGCGGACACGGGTACGCAGTATTTT. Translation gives CASSKGLADTGTQYF.

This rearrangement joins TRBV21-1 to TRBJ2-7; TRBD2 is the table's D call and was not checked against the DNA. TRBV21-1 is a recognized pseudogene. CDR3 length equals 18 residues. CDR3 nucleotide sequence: TGTGCCAGCCCAAAGGAGGGATTCCGTATCTTTCGGAAATACGAGCAGTACTTC. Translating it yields CASPKEGFRIFRKYEQYF.

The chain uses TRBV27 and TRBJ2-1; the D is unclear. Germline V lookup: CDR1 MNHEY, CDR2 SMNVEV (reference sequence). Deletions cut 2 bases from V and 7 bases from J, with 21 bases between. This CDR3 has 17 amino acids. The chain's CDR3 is CASSLGLGPQMGNEQFF. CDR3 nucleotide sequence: TGTGCCAGCAGTTTAGGCTTAGGCCCCCAGATGGGGAATGAGCAGTTCTTC.

CDR3 bases: TGTGCCACCAGCAGAGATACGGAGACCCAGTACTTC. This sequence encodes CATSRDTETQYF. The chain links TRBV15 to TRBJ2-5; D is uncertain. Trimming cost V 0 bases and J 5 bases, with 4 bases left between them. The germline V gene has CDR1 LNHNV and CDR2 YYDKDF (reference sequence). The CDR3 runs 12 residues.

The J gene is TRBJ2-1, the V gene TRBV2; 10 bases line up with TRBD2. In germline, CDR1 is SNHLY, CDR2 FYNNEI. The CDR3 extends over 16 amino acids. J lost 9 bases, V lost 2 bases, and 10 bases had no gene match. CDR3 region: CASSESPSGRAGEQFF. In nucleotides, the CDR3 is TGTGCCAGCAGTGAATCTCCCAGCGGGAGGGCCGGTGAGCAGTTCTTC.

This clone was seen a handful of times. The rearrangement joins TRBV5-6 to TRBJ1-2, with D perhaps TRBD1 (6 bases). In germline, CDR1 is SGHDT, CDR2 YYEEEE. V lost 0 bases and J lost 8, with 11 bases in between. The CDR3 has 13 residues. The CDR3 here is CASSLVQGLGYTF. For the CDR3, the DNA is TGTGCCAGCAGCTTGGTACAGGGTCTAGGCTACACCTTC.

The CDR3 sequence: CASSVGPGTGGGGELFF. The CDR3 DNA sequence: TGTGCCAGCAGCGTAGGACCCGGGACAGGGGGCGGCGGGGAGCTGTTTTTT. The rearrangement joins TRBV9 to TRBJ2-2, with 12 bases identical to TRBD1. J lost 7 bases, V lost 0 bases, and 7 bases had no gene match. The CDR3 runs 17 residues. The germline CDR1 and CDR2 sequences are SGDLS and YYNGEE.

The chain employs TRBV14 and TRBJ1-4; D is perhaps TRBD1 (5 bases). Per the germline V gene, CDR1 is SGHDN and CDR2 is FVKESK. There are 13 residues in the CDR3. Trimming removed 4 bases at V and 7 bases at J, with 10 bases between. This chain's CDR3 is CASSRDWREKLFF. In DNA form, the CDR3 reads TGTGCCAGCAGCCGGGACTGGCGTGAAAAACTGTTTTTT.

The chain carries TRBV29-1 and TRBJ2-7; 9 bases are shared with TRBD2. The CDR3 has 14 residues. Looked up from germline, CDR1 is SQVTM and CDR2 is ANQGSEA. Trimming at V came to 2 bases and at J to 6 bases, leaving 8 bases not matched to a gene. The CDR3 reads CSVEYTSGFSEQYF. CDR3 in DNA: TGCAGCGTTGAATATACTAGCGGGTTTTCCGAGCAGTACTTC.

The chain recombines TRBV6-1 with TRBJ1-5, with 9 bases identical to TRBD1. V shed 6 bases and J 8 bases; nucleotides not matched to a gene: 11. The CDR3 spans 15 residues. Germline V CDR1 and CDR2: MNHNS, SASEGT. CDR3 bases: TGTGCCAGCAGCGTACAGGGGGCCCTCGGGGAGCCCCAGCATTTT. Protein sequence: CASSVQGALGEPQHF.

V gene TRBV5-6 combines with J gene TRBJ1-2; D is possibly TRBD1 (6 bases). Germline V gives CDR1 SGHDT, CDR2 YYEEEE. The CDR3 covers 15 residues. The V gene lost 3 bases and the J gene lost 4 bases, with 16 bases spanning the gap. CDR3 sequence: CASSSIGGQVYGYTF. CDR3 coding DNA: TGTGCCAGCAGCTCGATTGGGGGGCAGGTCTATGGCTACACCTTC.

CDR3 nucleotides: TGCGCCAGCAGCCAGGACGCAGGGGGCGCGGGCGGCTACACCTTC. Its translation: CASSQDAGGAGGYTF. V gene TRBV4-3 combines with J gene TRBJ1-2; 8 nucleotides match TRBD1. The V segment lost 3 bases and the J segment 8 bases; nucleotides outside the gene matches: 11. The CDR3 contains 15 residues. CDR1 LGHNA and CDR2 YSLEER come from the germline V gene.

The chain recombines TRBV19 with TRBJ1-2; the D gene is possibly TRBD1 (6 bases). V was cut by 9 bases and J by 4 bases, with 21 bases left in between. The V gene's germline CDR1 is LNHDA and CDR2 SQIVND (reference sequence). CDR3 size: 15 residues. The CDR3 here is CASQGLAGAPYGYTF. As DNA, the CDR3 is TGTGCCAGCCAGGGGTTGGCAGGGGCACCCTATGGCTACACCTTC.

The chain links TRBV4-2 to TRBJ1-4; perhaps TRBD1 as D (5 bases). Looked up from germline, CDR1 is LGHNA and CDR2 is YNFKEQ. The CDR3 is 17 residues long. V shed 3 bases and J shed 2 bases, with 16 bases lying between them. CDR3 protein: CASSQASQGPTNEKLFF. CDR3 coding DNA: TGTGCCAGCAGCCAGGCAAGCCAGGGTCCCACTAATGAAAAACTGTTTTTT.

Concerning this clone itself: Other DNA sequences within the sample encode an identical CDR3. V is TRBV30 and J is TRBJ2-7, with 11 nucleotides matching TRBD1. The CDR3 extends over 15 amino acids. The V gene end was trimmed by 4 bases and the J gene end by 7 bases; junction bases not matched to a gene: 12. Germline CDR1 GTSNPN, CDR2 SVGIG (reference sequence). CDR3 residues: CAWTLDRGRPVEQYF. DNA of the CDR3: TGTGCCTGGACCCTGGACAGGGGGCGCCCCGTAGAGCAGTACTTC.

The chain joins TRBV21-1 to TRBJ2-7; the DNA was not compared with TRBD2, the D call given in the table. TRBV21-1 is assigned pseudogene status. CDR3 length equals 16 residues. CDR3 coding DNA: TGTGCCAGCAGCAGTAGGACTAGCGGAACTTCCTACGAGCAGTACTTC. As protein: CASSSRTSGTSYEQYF.

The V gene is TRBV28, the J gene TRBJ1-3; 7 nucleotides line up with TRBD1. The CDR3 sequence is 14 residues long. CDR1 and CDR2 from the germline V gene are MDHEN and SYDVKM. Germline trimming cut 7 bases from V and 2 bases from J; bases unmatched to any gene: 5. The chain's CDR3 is CASNSQGAGNTIYF. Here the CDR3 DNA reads TGTGCCAGCAATTCGCAGGGGGCTGGAAACACCATATATTTT.

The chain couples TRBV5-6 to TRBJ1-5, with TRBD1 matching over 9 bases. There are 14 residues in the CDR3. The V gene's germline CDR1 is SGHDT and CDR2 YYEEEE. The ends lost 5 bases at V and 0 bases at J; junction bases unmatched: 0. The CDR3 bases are TGTGCCAGCAGGGGACAGGGTAGCAATCAGCCCCAGCATTTT. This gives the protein CASRGQGSNQPQHF. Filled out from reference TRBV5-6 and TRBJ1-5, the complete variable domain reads DAGVTQSPTHLIKTRGQQVTLRCSPKSGHDTVSWYQQALGQGPQFIFQYYEEEERQRGNFPDRFSGHQFPNYSSELNVNALLLGDSALYLCASRGQGSNQPQHFGDGTRLSIL.

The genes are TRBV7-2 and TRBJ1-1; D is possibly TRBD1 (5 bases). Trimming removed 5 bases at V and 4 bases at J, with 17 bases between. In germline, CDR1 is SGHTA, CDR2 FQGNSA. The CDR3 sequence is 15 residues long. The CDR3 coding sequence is TGTGCCAGCAGCCCCGCCGGAAGTGGGACCACTGAAGCTTTCTTT. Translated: CASSPAGSGTTEAFF. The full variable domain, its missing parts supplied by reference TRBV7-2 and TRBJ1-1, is GAGVSQSPSNKVTEKGKDVELRCDPISGHTALYWYRQSLGQGLEFLIYFQGNSAPDKSGLPSDRFSAERTGGSVSTLTIQRTQQEDSAVYLCASSPAGSGTTEAFFGQGTRLTVV.

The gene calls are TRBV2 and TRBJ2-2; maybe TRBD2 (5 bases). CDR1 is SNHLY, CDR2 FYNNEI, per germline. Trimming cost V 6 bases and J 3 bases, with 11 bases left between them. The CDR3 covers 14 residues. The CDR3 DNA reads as TGTGCCAGCAGACGAGACTACTACACCGGGGAGCTGTTTTTT. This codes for CASRRDYYTGELFF.

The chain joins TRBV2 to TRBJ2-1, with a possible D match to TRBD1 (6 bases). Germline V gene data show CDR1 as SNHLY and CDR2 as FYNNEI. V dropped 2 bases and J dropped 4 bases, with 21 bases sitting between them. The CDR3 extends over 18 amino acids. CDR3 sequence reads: CASSEFNWGRSAYNEQFF. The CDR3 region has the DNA TGTGCCAGCAGTGAATTTAATTGGGGGCGGAGCGCTTACAATGAGCAGTTCTTC.

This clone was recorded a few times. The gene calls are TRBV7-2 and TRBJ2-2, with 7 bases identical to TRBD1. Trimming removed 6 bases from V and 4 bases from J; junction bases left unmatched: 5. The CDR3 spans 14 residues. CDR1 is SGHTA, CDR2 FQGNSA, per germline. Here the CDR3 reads CASRGDSSTGELFF. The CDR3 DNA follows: TGTGCCAGCAGGGGGGACAGCTCCACCGGGGAGCTGTTTTTT.

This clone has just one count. The CDR3 reads CASSLLAGAHSYEQYF. For the CDR3, the DNA is TGTGCCAGCAGCCTTCTAGCGGGGGCTCACTCCTACGAGCAGTACTTC. This chain uses TRBV9 with TRBJ2-7, with 10 nucleotides matching TRBD2. The CDR3 is 16 residues long. V was clipped by 4 bases and J by 0 bases; unmatched bases: 7. The germline V gene has CDR1 SGDLS and CDR2 YYNGEE.